This record concerns one T cell receptor beta chain sequence. The clone's antigen remains unknown. The record has no base qualities; no much larger clone is one base away. Using the deep immunoSEQ assay, multiplex PCR amplified TCR CDR3 regions from genomic DNA. Genomic DNA extracted from each cell subset was distributed evenly over all wells of several immunoSEQ 96-well plates, and each plate served as one replicate. For sorted subsets, 150 to 250 ng genomic DNA, equal to 30,000 or so T cell genomes, was loaded into each replicate PCR. Purified libraries were quantified with a Qubit 3.0 fluorometer, sized on a Bioanalyzer 2100, and re-quantified with the KAPA Library Quantification kit. Every immunoSEQ 96-well plate was sequenced on a separate single-read 150-cycle Illumina NextSeq 550 flow cell. In the original analysis: Because the immunoSEQ output included only junctional sequences and no quality scores, the filtering could not be the same as the filtering used for full-length reads. Sequences were annotated with PyIR, a Python wrapper for IgBLAST v1.9, and V/J genes and CDR3 were assigned using IMGT germline references. Reads were filtered out if the reads had weak V/J assignments (E-value above 1e-6), no CDR3, stop codons, out-of-frame junctions, or ambiguous translated residues. V3J clonotypes were defined by identical inferred V gene, J gene, and CDR3 amino acid sequence. To compute the percentage overlap between repertoires, the number of shared unique clonotypes was divided by the size of the smaller repertoire. Repertoire richness was assessed with RTK rarefaction, the Chao1 estimator, and Recon v2.1 estimates of unobserved clonotypes. For all TCRbeta clonotypes obtained by the gDNA method from several donors, generation probabilities were computed with OLGA. In its TCRdb copy, this immuneACCESS table keeps in-frame sequences only and misses some clones. Where compared with another copy, unresolved V genes explain less than half of these, and the others have no known cause. V and J calls and clone size are as listed in that table; D and trimming were resolved from the DNA. The sample table holds roughly 2.4 million clones, of which almost 96% were seen once. The ten largest clonotypes hold approximately 0.13% of the sample.

The donors were healthy, HIV-negative adults with no recently reported acute infections or vaccinations. All donors were Caucasian adults living in Nashville, Tennessee, USA. CD4+ T cells were enriched through magnetic negative selection, after which naive cells were positively selected on CD45RA and the remaining negative fraction served as the memory subset. Blood was obtained by leukapheresis, after which PBMCs were separated by Ficoll-Histopaque density gradient centrifugation and cryopreserved in liquid nitrogen vapor phase. Analytical flow cytometry was used to check the purity and quantity of each magnetically sorted T cell population. Genomic DNA was isolated from every sorted fraction and measured by UV absorbance on a Nanodrop 2000c. V is clipped by 4 bases and J by 4 bases, and the sequence between their germline boundaries is 13 bases long. The CDR3 runs 14 amino acids, cysteine and phenylalanine included. Left in the record is the CDR3 DNA by itself, 42 bases read in frame from the first base. In the germline V gene, CDR1 corresponds to SGHRS and CDR2 to YFSETQ.

This record comes from a study of shared clonotypes between healthy human individuals (dated by TCRdb to 2020 to 2022). With respect to the entire study: The cohort included a few men and a couple of women between 18 and 49 years of age. Per donor, three plates each were used for CD4 naive and CD4 memory, two for CD8 naive, and one for CD8 memory. The study deeply sequenced blood TCR repertoires of five healthy adults to estimate repertoire size and the extent of clonotype sharing between individuals. To increase sequencing depth and limit assay-specific biases, different laboratories used diverse techniques to prepare libraries and sequence TCR repertoires. Each donor's leukapheresis produced roughly between roughly 0.85 and 10 billion PBMCs.

The paper's findings and limits, for the study overall: Based on pairwise subsampling, the degree of clonotype sharing among donors was expected to be affected by sequencing depth. Because the study included only a small number of donors, the genetic and exposure-history diversity represented was limited. Clonotypes shared by all four sorted-subset donors showed higher generation probabilities than non-shared clonotypes. Incomplete sequencing was indicated by rarefaction of sorted-subset datasets, despite the large sequencing depth. Sampling was limited to blood, and TCR repertoires in tissue likely differ from TCR repertoires in blood. Sharing across several donors was observed for around 5% of naive CD4, about 4% of naive CD8, over 2% of memory CD4, and roughly 0.43% of memory CD8 clonotypes. Estimated clonotype richness was generally larger for naive than for memory subsets.

This chain is built from TRBV5-1 and TRBJ2-3; TRBD1 is a weak D gene call, 6 bases matching. The material sequenced was naive CD4+ T cells sorted from blood. According to the study, the label for this sample's cell subset or site signals: CD45RA+ positively selected. The TCR comes from a man aged 18-30 years in good health. The CDR3 sequence is CASSVQGNSDTQYF. The nucleotide sequence reads as follows: TGCGCCAGCAGCGTACAGGGAAACTCAGATACGCAGTATTTT.